These 10 T cell receptor beta chains were sequenced from one sample in a study of response to subunit inactivated influenza vaccine. TCRdb ran MiXCR on the RT-PCR reads and lists one entry per CDR3 protein. The sample has 150,000 to 200,000 distinct CDR3 sequences, about an eighth seen once; the top ten hold about 31%. These same records also appear under a second study, on T cells expressing NK-cell markers. As that report states: UMIs were included in TCR beta cDNA generated by 5'RACE template switching.

Sequencing used CD8+ T cells sorted from PBMCs, obtained about 13 days after vaccination. These receptors all come from a man in his forties or fifties who received an inactivated influenza vaccine.

This clonotype was counted only a few times. The J gene is TRBJ1-3, the V gene TRBV6-5, with 7 bases matching TRBD1. CDR3 length: 15 amino acids. CDR1 is MNHEY and CDR2 is SVGAGI in the germline V gene. Trimming took 2 bases from V and 4 from J; bases not matched to a gene: 5. CDR3 sequence reads: CASSYETGIGNTIYF. Written as DNA, the CDR3 is TGTGCCAGCAGTTACGAGACAGGGATCGGAAACACCATATATTTT.

The genes are TRBV28 and TRBJ1-5, with TRBD1 as a possible D gene (6 bases). CDR3 length: 14 amino acids. Trimming took off 6 bases at V and 1 base at J, with 10 bases between the two ends. CDR1 MDHEN and CDR2 SYDVKM come from the germline V gene. CDR3: CASRLQGSNQPQHF. CDR3 in DNA: TGTGCCAGCAGACTCCAGGGGAGCAATCAGCCCCAGCATTTT.

In its sample, this clonotype was seen a few times. The rearrangement uses TRBV5-6 and TRBJ1-1, with 7 bases lining up with TRBD1. Germline CDR1 and CDR2: SGHDT and YYEEEE. The CDR3 contains 15 residues. With V trimmed by 4 bases and J by 4 bases, 10 bases remained unmatched. CDR3 nucleotides: TGTGCCAGCAGCCCAGAGGGGGCCCTTAGCACTGAAGCTTTCTTT. Encoded protein: CASSPEGALSTEAFF.

This clonotype was counted many times. The chain carries TRBV6-5 and TRBJ1-1; no clear D. V shed 2 bases and J shed 0 bases, with 7 bases lying between them. The CDR3 is 14 residues long. The germline V gene has CDR1 MNHEY and CDR2 SVGAGI. The CDR3 nucleotides read TGTGCCAGCAGTTACCGGACGGTGAACACTGAAGCTTTCTTT. It codes for CASSYRTVNTEAFF.

The chain uses TRBV28 and TRBJ2-1; 9 positions agree with TRBD1. J was trimmed by 6 bases and V by 5 bases; bases with no gene match: 5. The germline gives CDR1 MDHEN, CDR2 SYDVKM. This CDR3 contains 14 residues. The DNA of the CDR3 is TGTGCCAGCAGTACCGGGACAGGGCCCAATGAGCAGTTCTTC. Translation: CASSTGTGPNEQFF.

This rearrangement joins TRBV15 to TRBJ2-7, with 7 bases aligning to TRBD1. CDR3 length equals 14 residues. Germline CDR1 and CDR2: LNHNV and YYDKDF (reference sequence). The V segment lost 0 bases and the J segment 6 bases; nucleotides outside the gene matches: 5. The CDR3 region has the DNA TGTGCCACCAGCAGAGATTCAACAGGGGCCGAGCAGTACTTC. It translates to CATSRDSTGAEQYF.

This clonotype was counted at least ten times. The CDR3 DNA reads TGTGCCAGCAGCTTAGGGGGACCCTACGAGCAGTACTTC. It codes for CASSLGGPYEQYF. The chain joins TRBV5-6 to TRBJ2-7; the D gene is possibly TRBD1 (6 bases). Between the trimmed V and J ends, which lost 2 bases and 2 bases, there was a span of 8 bases. The CDR3 sequence is 13 residues long. Per the germline V gene, CDR1 is SGHDT and CDR2 is YYEEEE. The whole variable domain, remainder taken from reference TRBV5-6 and TRBJ2-7, is DAGVTQSPTHLIKTRGQQVTLRCSPKSGHDTVSWYQQALGQGPQFIFQYYEEEERQRGNFPDRFSGHQFPNYSSELNVNALLLGDSALYLCASSLGGPYEQYFGPGTRLTVT.

This clonotype has ten or more counts. The chain employs TRBV5-5 and TRBJ2-2, with 9 bases fitting TRBD1. The CDR3 is 16 amino acids. The V segment lost 3 bases and the J segment 4 bases; nucleotides outside the gene matches: 7. Germline V gene lookup returns CDR1 SGHKS and CDR2 YYEKEE (reference sequence). CDR3 in DNA: TGTGCCAGCAGCTCCGGGACAGGGATGGGCACCGGGGAGCTGTTTTTT. Translation gives CASSSGTGMGTGELFF. The variable domain in full, with the rest retrieved from reference TRBV5-5 and TRBJ2-2, is DAGVTQSPTHLIKTRGQQVTLRCSPISGHKSVSWYQQVLGQGPQFIFQYYEKEERGRGNFPDRFSARQFPNYSSELNVNALLLGDSALYLCASSSGTGMGTGELFFGEGSRLTVL.

There are a few counts of this clonotype. V gene TRBV25-1 combines with J gene TRBJ1-4; weak D call: TRBD1 (5 bases). Germline V gives CDR1 MGHDK, CDR2 SYGVNS. There are 12 residues in the CDR3. Trimming took off 6 bases at V and 3 bases at J, with 5 bases between the two ends. The CDR3 sequence: CASRTANEKLFF. The CDR3 coding sequence is TGTGCCAGCAGGACAGCTAATGAAAAACTGTTTTTT.

This clonotype has a count of ten or more. The chain joins TRBV24-1 to TRBJ2-5, with TRBD2 identical over 10 bases. This CDR3 is built from 15 residues. J gave up 2 bases and V 5 bases, and 4 bases lay outside the gene matches. Germline V CDR1 and CDR2: KGHDR, SFDVKD. Here the CDR3 DNA reads TGTGCCACCAGTGTCCTACTAGCGGGGCAAGAGACCCAGTACTTC. Residues: CATSVLLAGQETQYF.